This record looks at one T cell receptor beta chain sequence and its context. This sample was included in a study of early T cells in non-severe SARS-CoV-2 infection. Each single cDNA molecule received a unique molecular identifier. Each CDR3 protein is one row after TCRdb ran MiXCR on the 5' RACE reads. The table lists 85,000 to 90,000 distinct CDR3 sequences, under 15% of them singletons. This CDR3 comprises 13 residues. Trimming took 5 bases from V and 1 from J, leaving 8 bases between them. Germline V gene data show CDR1 as MNHEY and CDR2 as SMNVEV (reference sequence). The V gene is TRBV27, the J gene TRBJ1-1, with D possibly being TRBD1 (5 bases). This sequence originates from an adult who was a healthcare worker with PCR-confirmed SARS-CoV-2 infection or an uninfected control (not recorded which). The sample comprised whole blood. The CDR3 DNA is TGTGCCAGCAGTGCAACAGGGAACACTGAAGCTTTCTTT. Encoded protein: CASSATGNTEAFF.